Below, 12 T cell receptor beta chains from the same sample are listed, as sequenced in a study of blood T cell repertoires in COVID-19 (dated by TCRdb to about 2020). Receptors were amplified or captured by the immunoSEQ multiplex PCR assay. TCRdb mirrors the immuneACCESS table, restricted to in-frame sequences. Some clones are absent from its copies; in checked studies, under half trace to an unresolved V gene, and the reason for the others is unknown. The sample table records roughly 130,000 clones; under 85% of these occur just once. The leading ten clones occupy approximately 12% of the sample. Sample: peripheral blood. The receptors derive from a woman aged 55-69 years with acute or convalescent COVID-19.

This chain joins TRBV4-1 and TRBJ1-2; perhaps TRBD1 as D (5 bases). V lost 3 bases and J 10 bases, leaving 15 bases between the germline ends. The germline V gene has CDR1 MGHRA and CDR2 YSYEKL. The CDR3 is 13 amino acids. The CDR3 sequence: CASSQPGPASYTF. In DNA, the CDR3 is TGCGCCAGCAGCCAGCCAGGGCCCGCCTCCTACACCTTC.

The CDR3 DNA is TGTGCCAGCAGCTTAAACAGGGTCGATGGCTACACCTTC. It is translated as CASSLNRVDGYTF. This sequence joins TRBV11-2 and TRBJ1-2, with D tentatively TRBD1 (6 bases). The V and J ends lost 2 bases and 6 bases respectively, with 10 bases between them. The CDR3 is 13 residues long. Germline loops: CDR1 SGHAT, CDR2 FQNNGV.

The CDR3 DNA reads TGCGCCAGCAGCTTGACCTCGTCAGTAGGCGGGGCAAATGAGCAGTTCTTC. It codes for CASSLTSSVGGANEQFF. V and J are TRBV5-1 and TRBJ2-1; D is possibly TRBD2 (6 bases). The CDR3 has 17 residues. The germline gives CDR1 SGHRS, CDR2 YFSETQ. Between the trimmed V and J ends, which lost 1 base and 7 bases, there was a span of 21 bases.

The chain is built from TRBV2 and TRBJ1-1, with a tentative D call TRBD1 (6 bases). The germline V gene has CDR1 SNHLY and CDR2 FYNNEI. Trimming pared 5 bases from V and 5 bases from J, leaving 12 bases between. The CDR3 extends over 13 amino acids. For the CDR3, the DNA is TGTGCCAGCAGTACAGGGTCTGGAACTGAAGCTTTCTTT. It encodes CASSTGSGTEAFF.

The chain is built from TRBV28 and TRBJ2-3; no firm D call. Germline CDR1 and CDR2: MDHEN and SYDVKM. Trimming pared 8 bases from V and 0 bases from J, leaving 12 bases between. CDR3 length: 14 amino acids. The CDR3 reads CASLQIGSTDTQYF. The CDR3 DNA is TGTGCCAGCCTTCAAATCGGGAGCACAGATACGCAGTATTTT. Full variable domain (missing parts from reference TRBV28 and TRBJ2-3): DVKVTQSSRYLVKRTGEKVFLECVQDMDHENMFWYRQDPGLGLRLIYFSYDVKMKEKGDIPEGYSVSREKKERFSLILESASTNQTSMYLCASLQIGSTDTQYFGPGTRLTVL.

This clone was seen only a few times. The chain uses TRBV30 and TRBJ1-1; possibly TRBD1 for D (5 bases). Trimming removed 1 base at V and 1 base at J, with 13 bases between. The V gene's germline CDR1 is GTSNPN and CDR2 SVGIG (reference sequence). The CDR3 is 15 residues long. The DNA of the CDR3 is TGTGCCTGGAGTGGTGAAAGTGGGGCGAACACTGAAGCTTTCTTT. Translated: CAWSGESGANTEAFF.

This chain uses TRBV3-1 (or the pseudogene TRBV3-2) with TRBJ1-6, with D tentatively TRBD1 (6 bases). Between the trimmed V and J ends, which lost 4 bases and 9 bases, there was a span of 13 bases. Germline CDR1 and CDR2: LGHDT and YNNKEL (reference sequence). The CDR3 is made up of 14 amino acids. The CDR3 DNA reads TGTGCCAGCAGCCGGGGGCCCCAGAGTTCACCCCTCCACTTT. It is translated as CASSRGPQSSPLHF.

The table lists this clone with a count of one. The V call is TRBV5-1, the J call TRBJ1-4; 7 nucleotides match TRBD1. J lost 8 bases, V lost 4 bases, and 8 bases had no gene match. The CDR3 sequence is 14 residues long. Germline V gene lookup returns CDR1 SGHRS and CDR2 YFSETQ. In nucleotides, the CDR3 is TGCGCCAGCAGCCTGGACAGGAGCAGAGAAAAACTGTTTTTT. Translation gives CASSLDRSREKLFF.

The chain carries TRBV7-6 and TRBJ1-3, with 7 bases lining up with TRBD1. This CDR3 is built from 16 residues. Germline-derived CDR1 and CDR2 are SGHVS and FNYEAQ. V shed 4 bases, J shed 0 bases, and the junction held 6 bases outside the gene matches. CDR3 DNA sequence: TGTGCCAGCAGCTACCGACAGGGAACCTCTGGAAACACCATATATTTT. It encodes CASSYRQGTSGNTIYF.

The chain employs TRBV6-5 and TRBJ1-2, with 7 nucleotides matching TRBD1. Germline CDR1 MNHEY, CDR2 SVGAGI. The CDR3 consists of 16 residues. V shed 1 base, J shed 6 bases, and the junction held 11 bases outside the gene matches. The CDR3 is CASSYFLDRERNGYTF. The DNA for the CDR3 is TGTGCCAGCAGTTACTTTCTTGACAGGGAGAGGAATGGCTACACCTTC.

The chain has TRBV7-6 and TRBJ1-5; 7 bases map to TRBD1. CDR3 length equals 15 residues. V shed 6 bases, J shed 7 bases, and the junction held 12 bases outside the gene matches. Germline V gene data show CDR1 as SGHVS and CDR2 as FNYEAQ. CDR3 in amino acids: CASSTTGNPGQPQHF. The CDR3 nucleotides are TGTGCCAGCAGTACGACAGGGAATCCGGGACAGCCCCAGCATTTT.

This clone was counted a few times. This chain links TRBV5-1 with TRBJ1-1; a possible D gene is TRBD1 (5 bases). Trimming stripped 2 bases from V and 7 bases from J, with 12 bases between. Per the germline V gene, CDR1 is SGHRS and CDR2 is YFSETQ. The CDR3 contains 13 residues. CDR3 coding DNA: TGCGCCAGCAGCTTTGTCCAGGGAGGTGAAGCTTTCTTT. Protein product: CASSFVQGGEAFF.